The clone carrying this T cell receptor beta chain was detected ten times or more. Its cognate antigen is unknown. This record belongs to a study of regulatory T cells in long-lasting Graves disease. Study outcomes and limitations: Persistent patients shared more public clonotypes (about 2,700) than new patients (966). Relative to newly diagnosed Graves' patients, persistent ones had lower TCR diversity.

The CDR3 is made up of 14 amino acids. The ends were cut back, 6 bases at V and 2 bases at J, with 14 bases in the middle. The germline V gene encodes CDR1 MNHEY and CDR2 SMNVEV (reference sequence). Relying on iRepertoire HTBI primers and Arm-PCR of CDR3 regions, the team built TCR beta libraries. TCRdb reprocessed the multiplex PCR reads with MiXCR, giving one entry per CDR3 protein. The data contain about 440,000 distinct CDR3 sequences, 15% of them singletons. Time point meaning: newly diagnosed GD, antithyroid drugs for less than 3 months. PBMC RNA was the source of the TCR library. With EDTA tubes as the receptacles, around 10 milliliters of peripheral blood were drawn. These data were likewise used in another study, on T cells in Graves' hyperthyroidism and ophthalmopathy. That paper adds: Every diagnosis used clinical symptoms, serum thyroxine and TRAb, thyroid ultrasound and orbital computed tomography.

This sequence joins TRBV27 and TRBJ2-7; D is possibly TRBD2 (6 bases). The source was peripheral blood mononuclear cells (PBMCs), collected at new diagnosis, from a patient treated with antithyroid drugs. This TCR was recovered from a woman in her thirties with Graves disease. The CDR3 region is CASRNSGLTYEQYF. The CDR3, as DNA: TGTGCCAGCAGGAATAGCGGCCTAACCTACGAGCAGTACTTC.